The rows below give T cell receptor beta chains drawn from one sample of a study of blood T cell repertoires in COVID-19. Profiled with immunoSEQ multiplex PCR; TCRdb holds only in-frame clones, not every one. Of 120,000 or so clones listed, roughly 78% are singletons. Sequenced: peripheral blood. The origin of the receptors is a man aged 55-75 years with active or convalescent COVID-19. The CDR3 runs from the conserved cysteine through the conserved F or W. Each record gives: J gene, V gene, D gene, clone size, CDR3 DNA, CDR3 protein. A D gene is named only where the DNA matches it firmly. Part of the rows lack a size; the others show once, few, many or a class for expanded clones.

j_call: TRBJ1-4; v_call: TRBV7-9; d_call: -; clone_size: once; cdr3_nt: TGTGCCAGCTCCCTCCGAACGGGAGCAACTAATGAAAAACTGTTTTTT; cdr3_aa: CASSLRTGATNEKLFF
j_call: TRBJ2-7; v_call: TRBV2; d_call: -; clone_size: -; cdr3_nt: TGTGCCAGCAGTTTGGACTATTCAAACTACGAGCAGTACTTC; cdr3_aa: CASSLDYSNYEQYF
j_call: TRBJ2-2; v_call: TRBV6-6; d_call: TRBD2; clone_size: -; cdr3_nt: TGTGCCAGCAGAGCGGGAGGCCTGAACACCGGGGAGCTGTTTTTT; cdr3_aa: CASRAGGLNTGELFF
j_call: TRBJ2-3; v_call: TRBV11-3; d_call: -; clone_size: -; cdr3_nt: TGTGCCAGCAGCTTAGAGGGGCAAGGTACAGATACGCAGTATTTT; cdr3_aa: CASSLEGQGTDTQYF
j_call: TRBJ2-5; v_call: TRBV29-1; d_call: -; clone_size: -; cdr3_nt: TGCAGCGTTGAAGAAGAAGGGGACTTACAAGAGACCCAGTACTTC; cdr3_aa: CSVEEEGDLQETQYF
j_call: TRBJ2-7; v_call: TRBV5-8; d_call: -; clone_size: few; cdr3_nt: TGTGCCAGCAGCTTGCGGATCACAGGGATCTACGAGCAGTACTTC; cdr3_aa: CASSLRITGIYEQYF
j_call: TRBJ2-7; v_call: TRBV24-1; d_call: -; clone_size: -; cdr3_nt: TGTGCCACCAGTGAATTAGACAGTCTGTACTTC; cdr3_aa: CATSELDSLYF
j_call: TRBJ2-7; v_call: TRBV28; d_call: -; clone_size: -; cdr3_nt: TGTGCCAGCTCGTCAGGGTTTCACGAGCAGTACTTC; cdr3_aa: CASSSGFHEQYF
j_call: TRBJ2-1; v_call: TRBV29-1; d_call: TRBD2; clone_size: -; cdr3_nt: TGCAGCGGTGGACTAGCGGTTTCTTATGAGCAGTTCTTC; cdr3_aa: CSGGLAVSYEQFF
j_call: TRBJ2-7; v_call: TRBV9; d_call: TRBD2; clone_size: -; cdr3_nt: TGTGCCAGCAGCTCGGGGACTAGCGGAAGAGGGGCCTACGAGCAGTACTTC; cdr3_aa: CASSSGTSGRGAYEQYF
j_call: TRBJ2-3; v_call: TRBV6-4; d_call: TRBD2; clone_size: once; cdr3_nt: TGTGCCAGCAGTCCAGCGGGAGGATCAGATACGCAGTATTTT; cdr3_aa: CASSPAGGSDTQYF
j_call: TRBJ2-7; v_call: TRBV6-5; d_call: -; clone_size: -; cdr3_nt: TGTGCCAGCAGTTACTCCCCTGTTTCGGAGCAGTACTTC; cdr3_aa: CASSYSPVSEQYF
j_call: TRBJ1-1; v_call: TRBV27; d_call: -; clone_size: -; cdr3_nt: TGTGCCAGCAGCCCCTTTAACAGCGGCGGAACTGAAGCTTTCTTT; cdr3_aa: CASSPFNSGGTEAFF
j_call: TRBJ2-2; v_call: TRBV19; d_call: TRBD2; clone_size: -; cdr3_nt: TGTGCCAGTAGGAGCGGGAGGCCGATCACCGGGGAGCTGTTTTTT; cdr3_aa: CASRSGRPITGELFF
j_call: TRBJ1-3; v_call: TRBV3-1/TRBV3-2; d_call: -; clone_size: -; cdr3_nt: TGTGCCAGCAGCGTCCGGCGGGCCTCTGGAAACACCATATATTTT; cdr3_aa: CASSVRRASGNTIYF
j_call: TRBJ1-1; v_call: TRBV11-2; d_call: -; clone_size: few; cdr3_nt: TGTGCCAGCAGCTCCCAGAGGGTGAACACTGAAGCTTTCTTT; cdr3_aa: CASSSQRVNTEAFF
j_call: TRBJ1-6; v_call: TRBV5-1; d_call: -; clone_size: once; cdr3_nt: TGCGCCAGCAGCGGGGACACATCTTCACCCCTCCACTTT; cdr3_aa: CASSGDTSSPLHF
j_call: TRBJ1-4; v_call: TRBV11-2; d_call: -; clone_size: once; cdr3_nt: TGTGCCAGCAGTCTAGCGGCGGGACGGGGGGGAAAACTGTTTTTT; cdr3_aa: CASSLAAGRGGKLFF
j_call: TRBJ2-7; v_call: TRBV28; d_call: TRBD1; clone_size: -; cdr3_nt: TGTGCCAGCAGTTCGCCAGGGGGCTACGAGCAGTACTTC; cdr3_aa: CASSSPGGYEQYF
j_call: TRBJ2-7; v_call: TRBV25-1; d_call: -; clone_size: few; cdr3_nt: TGTGCCAGCAGTGAATATGAGGGCACCGGGACCTACGAGCAGTACTTC; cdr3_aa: CASSEYEGTGTYEQYF
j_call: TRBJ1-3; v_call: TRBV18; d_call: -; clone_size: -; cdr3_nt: TGTGCCAGCTCACCACTTGGACACGTCTCTGGAAACACCATATATTTT; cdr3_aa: CASSPLGHVSGNTIYF
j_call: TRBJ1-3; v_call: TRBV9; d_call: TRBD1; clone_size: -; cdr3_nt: TGTGCCAGCAGCGCATCAGGGGGCTTCTCTGGAAACACCATATATTTT; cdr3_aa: CASSASGGFSGNTIYF
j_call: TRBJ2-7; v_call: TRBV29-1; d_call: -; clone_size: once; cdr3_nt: TGCAGCGTTGAAGGGATAGGGGGCGAGCAGTACTTC; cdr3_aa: CSVEGIGGEQYF
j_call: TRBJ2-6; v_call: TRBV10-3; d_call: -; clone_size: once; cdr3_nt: TGTGCCATCACCAACCGGGTCTCTGGGGCCAACGTCCTGACTTTC; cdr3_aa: CAITNRVSGANVLTF
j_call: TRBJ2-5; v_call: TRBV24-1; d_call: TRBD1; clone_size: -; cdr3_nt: TGTGCCACCAGTGATCCAACGACAGGGGGCCACCAGACCCAGTACTTC; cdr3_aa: CATSDPTTGGHQTQYF
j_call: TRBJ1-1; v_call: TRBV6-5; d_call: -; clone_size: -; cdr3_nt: TGTGACCGACCAGGGGACACTGAAGCTTTCTTT; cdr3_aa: CDRPGDTEAFF
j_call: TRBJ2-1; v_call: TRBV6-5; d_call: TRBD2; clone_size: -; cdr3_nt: TGTGCCAGCAGTTCCTCCGCTAGCGGAAACTACAATGAGCAGTTCTTC; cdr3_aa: CASSSSASGNYNEQFF
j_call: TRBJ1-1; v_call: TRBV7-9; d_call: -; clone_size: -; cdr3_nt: TGTGCCAGCAGCTTCGGGAACACTGAAGCTTTCTTT; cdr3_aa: CASSFGNTEAFF
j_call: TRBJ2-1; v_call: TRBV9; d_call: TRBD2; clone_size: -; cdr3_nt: TGTGCCAGCAGCGTAGAACTAGAGCTAGCGGGAGGACAAAATGAGCAGTTCTTC; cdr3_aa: CASSVELELAGGQNEQFF
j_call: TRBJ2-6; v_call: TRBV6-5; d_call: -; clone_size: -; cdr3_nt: TGTGCCAGCAGTCAGGACTCTGGGGCCAACGTCCTGACTTTC; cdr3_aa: CASSQDSGANVLTF
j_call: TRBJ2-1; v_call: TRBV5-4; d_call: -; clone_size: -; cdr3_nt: TGTGCCAGCAGCGCTCCACTGGGGGGAGTACCCACCAATGAGCAGTTCTTC; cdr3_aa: CASSAPLGGVPTNEQFF
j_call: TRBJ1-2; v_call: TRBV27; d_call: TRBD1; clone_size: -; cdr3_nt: TGTGCCAGCAGTTCCCCAGGGGGCGGCTACACCTTC; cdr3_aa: CASSSPGGGYTF
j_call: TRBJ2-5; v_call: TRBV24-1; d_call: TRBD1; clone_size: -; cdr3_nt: TGTGCCACCAGTCAGGGGGCCGTGAATACCGTACAAGAGACCCAGTACTTC; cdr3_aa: CATSQGAVNTVQETQYF
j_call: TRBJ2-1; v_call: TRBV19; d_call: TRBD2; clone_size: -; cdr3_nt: TGTGCCAGTAGCCCCGGGACTAGCGGTTACAATGAGCAGTTCTTC; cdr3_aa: CASSPGTSGYNEQFF
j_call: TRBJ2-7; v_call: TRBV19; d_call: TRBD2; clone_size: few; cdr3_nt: TGTGCCAGTAGTATCGGTGGGACTAGCGGCTACGAGCAGTACTTC; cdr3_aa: CASSIGGTSGYEQYF
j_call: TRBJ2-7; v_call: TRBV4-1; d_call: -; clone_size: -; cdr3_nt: TGCGCCAGCAGCCAAGGTCCAGGGCCGGACGAGCAGTACTTC; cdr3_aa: CASSQGPGPDEQYF
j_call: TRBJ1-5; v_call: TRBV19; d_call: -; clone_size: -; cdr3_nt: TGTGCCAGTAGTATAGGGGGGCAGGCGTATCAGCCCCAGCATTTT; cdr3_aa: CASSIGGQAYQPQHF
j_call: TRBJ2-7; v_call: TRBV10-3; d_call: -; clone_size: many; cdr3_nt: TGTGCCATCAGTGAGGGGCCCCAGAGGGCCTACGAGCAGTACTTC; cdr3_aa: CAISEGPQRAYEQYF
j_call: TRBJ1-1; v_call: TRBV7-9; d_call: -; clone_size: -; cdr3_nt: TGTGCCAGCAGCTCCCCACAGGGTGAAGCTTTCTTT; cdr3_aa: CASSSPQGEAFF
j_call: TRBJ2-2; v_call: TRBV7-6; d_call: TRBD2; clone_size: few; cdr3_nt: TGTGCCAGCAGACAAACGGGACTAGCGAGGGGGGGGAACACCGGGGAGCTGTTTTTT; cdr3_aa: CASRQTGLARGGNTGELFF
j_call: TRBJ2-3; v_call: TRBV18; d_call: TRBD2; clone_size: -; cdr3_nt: TGTGCCAGCTCCCTGGGACTAGCGGGACGCACAGATACGCAGTATTTT; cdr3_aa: CASSLGLAGRTDTQYF
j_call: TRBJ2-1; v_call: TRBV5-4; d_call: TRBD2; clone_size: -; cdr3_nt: TGTGCCAGCAGCTTGTATCTAGCGGGAGCTAATGAGCAGTTCTTC; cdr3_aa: CASSLYLAGANEQFF